This T cell receptor beta chain was recorded in a study of shared clonotypes between healthy human individuals. Points from the study as a whole: Richness estimates generally favored naive over memory subsets.

V lost 3 bases and J 7 bases, leaving 18 bases between the germline ends. This CDR3 has 14 amino acids. Per the germline V gene, CDR1 is SQVTM and CDR2 is ANQGSEA. Note on this clone: Its matching antigen is unknown.

Clones were sequenced by immunoSEQ multiplex PCR, and TCRdb holds only the in-frame ones, with some missing. The table has under 1,100,000 clones, about 75% seen once. The sequencing input was memory CD4+ T cells sorted from blood. This sample's subset: CD45RA-negative fraction. This TCR derives from a man between 18 and 29 years old in good health. The chain uses TRBV29-1 and TRBJ1-2; perhaps TRBD1 as D (6 bases). CDR3 DNA: TGCAGCGTTGATGAGGGACATCCAGGAAGTGGCTACACCTTC. It yields the protein CSVDEGHPGSGYTF. Together with reference TRBV29-1 and TRBJ1-2, the CDR3 gives the full variable domain: SAVISQKPSRDICQRGTSLTIQCQVDSQVTMMFWYRQQPGQSLTLIATANQGSEATYESGFVIDKFPISRPNLTFSTLTVSNMSPEDSSIYLCSVDEGHPGSGYTFGSGTRLTVV.